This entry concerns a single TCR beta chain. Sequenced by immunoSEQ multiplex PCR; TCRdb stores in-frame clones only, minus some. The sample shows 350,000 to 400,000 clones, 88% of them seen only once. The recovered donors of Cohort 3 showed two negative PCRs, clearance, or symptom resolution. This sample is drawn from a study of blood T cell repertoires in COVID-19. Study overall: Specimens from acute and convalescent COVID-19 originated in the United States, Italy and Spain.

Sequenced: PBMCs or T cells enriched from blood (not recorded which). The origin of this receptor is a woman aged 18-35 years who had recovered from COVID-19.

The CDR3 coding sequence is TGTGCCAGCAGTCCCACAGGGGGGGCTACGCAGTATTTT. Translating gives CASSPTGGATQYF. This sequence joins TRBV6-2 or TRBV6-3 and TRBJ2-3, with a possible D match to TRBD1 (8 bases). Trimming stripped 5 bases from V and 8 bases from J, with 14 bases between. This CDR3 comprises 13 residues. CDR1 and CDR2 from the germline V gene are MNHEY and SVGEGT.